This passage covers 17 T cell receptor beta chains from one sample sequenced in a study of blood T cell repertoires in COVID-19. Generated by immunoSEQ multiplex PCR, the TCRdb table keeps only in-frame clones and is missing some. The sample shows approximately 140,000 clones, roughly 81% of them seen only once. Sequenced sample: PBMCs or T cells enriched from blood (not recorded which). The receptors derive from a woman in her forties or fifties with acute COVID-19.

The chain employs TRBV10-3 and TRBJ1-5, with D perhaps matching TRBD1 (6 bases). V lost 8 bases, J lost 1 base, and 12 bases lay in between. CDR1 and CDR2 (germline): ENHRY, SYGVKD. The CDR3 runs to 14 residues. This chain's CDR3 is CAISPGQSNQPQHF. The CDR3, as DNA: TGTGCCATCTCCCCCGGACAGAGCAATCAGCCCCAGCATTTT.

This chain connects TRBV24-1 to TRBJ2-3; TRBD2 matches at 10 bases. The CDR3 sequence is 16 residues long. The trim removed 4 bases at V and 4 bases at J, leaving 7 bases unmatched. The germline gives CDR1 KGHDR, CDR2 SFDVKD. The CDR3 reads CATSEYSGRSSDTQYF. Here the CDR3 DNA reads TGTGCCACCAGTGAGTATAGCGGGAGGAGCTCAGATACGCAGTATTTT.

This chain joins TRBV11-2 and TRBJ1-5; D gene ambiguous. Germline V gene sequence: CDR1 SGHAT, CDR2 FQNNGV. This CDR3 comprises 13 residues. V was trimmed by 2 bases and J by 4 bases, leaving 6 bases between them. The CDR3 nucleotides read TGTGCCAGCAGCTTATCAGAAAATCAGCCCCAGCATTTT. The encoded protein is CASSLSENQPQHF.

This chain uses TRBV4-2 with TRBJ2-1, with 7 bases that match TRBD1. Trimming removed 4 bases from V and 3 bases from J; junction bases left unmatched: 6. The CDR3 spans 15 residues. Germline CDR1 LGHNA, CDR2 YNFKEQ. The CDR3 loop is CASSPAGTDYNEQFF. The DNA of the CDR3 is TGTGCCAGCAGCCCCGCCGGGACAGACTACAATGAGCAGTTCTTC.

The CDR3 sequence: CASSRSSVGYEQYF. CDR3 in DNA: TGTGCCAGCAGTAGGTCTAGCGTAGGCTACGAGCAGTACTTC. The chain carries TRBV27 and TRBJ2-7; TRBD2 is a possible D gene (6 bases). Deletions cut 5 bases from V and 3 bases from J, with 14 bases between. The CDR3 sequence is 14 residues long. The germline V gene has CDR1 MNHEY and CDR2 SMNVEV (reference sequence).

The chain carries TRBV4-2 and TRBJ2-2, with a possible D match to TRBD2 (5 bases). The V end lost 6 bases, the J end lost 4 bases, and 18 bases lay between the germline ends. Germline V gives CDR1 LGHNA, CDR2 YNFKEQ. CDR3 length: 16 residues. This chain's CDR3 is CASSPSPGAGTGELFF. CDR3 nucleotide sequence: TGTGCCAGCAGTCCTAGCCCCGGCGCGGGCACCGGGGAGCTGTTTTTT.

The CDR3 sequence is CASSDRQGGNQPQHF. Here the CDR3 DNA reads TGTGCCAGTAGCGACCGCCAGGGGGGCAATCAGCCCCAGCATTTT. This chain connects TRBV19 to TRBJ1-5; 7 bases align to TRBD1. J gave up 2 bases and V 6 bases, and 7 bases lay outside the gene matches. CDR1 and CDR2 from the germline V gene are LNHDA and SQIVND (reference sequence). CDR3 length: 15 residues.

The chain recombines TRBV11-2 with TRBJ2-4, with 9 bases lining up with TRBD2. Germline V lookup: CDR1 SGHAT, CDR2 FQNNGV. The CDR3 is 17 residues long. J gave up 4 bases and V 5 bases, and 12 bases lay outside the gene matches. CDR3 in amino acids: CASSDRLAGDSKNIQYF. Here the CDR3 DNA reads TGTGCCAGCAGCGATCGATTAGCGGGAGACAGTAAAAACATTCAGTACTTC.

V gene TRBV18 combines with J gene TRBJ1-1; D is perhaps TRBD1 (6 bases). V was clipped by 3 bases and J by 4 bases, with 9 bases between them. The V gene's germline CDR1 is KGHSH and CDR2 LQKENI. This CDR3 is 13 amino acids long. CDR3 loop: CASSPQGSTEAFF. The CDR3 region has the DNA TGTGCCAGCTCACCTCAGGGGAGCACTGAAGCTTTCTTT.

CDR3 region: CASSTPGGLYEQYF. The CDR3 DNA reads as TGTGCCAGTAGTACCCCAGGTGGGCTGTACGAGCAGTACTTC. This chain uses TRBV19 with TRBJ2-7, with no clear D. V was shortened by 4 bases and J by 4 bases, with 14 bases between the two germline ends. The CDR3 covers 14 residues. CDR1 is LNHDA and CDR2 is SQIVND in the germline V gene (reference sequence). The full variable domain, completed using reference TRBV19 and TRBJ2-7, is DGGITQSPKYLFRKEGQNVTLSCEQNLNHDAMYWYRQDPGQGLRLIYYSQIVNDFQKGDIAEGYSVSREKKESFPLTVTSAQKNPTAFYLCASSTPGGLYEQYFGPGTRLTVT.

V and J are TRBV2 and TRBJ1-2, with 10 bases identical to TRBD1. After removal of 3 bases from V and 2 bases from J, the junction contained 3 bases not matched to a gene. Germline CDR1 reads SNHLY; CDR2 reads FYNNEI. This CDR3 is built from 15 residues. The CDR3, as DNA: TGTGCCAGCAGTGATAGGGACAGGGGAAACTATGGCTACACCTTC. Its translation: CASSDRDRGNYGYTF.

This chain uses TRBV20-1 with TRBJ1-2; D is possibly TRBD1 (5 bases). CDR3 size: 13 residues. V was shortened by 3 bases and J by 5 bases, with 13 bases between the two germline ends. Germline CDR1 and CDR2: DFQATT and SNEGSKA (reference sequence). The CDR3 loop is CSASLAGMYGYTF. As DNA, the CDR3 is TGCAGTGCTAGTTTAGCAGGGATGTATGGCTACACCTTC.

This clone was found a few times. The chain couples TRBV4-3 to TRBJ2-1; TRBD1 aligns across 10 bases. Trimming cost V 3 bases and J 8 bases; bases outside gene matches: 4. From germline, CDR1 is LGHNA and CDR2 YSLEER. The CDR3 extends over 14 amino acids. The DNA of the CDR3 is TGCGCCAGCAGCCACGGGACAGGGGCCGATGAGCAGTTCTTC. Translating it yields CASSHGTGADEQFF.

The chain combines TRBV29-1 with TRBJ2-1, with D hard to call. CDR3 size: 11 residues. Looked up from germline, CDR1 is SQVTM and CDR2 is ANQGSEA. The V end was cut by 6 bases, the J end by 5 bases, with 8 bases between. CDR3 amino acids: CSVLPDNEQFF. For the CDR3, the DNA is TGCAGCGTCCTTCCGGACAATGAGCAGTTCTTC.

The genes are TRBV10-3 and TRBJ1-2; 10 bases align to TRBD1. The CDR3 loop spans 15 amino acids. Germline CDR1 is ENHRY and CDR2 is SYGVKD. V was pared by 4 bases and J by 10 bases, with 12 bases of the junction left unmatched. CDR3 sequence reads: CAISARPGQGIDYTF. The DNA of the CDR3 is TGTGCCATCAGTGCGCGACCGGGACAGGGGATTGACTACACCTTC.

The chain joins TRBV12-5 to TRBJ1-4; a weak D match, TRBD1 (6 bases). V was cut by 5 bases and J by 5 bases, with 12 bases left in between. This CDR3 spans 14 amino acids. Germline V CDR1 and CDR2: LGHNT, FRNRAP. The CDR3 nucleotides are TGTGCTAGTGGTACAGACAGGCAGAATGAAAAACTGTTTTTT. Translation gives CASGTDRQNEKLFF.

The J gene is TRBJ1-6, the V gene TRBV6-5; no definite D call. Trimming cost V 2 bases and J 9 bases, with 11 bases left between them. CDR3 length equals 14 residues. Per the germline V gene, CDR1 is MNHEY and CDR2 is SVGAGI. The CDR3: CASSYEITGSPLHF. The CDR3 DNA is TGTGCCAGCAGTTACGAGATTACTGGTTCACCCCTCCACTTT.